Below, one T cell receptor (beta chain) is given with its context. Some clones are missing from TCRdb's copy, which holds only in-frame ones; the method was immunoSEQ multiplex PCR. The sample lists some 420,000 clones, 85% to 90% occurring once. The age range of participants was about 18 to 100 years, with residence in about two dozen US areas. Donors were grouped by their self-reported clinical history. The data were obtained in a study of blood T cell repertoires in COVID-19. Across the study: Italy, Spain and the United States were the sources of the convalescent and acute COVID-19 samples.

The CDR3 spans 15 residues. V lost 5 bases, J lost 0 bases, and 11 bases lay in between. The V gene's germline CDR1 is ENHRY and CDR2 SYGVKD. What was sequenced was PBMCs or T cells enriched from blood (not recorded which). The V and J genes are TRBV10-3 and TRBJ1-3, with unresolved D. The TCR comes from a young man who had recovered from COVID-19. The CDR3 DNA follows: TGTGCCATCAGTTCCGGGATCCACTCTGGAAACACCATATATTTT. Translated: CAISSGIHSGNTIYF.